This T cell receptor (beta chain) originates from a study of control samples from healthy donors and cancer patients. The CDR3 is made up of 13 amino acids. Germline CDR1 and CDR2: SGHDN and FVKESK. V gave up 4 bases and J gave up 7 bases, with 13 bases separating them. Method: immunoSEQ multiplex PCR; TCRdb's copy keeps in-frame clones and lacks some. The sample carries about 86,000 clones, approximately 93% recorded once. The receptor's source is a woman in her 30s in good health. Sequenced: blood. The J gene is TRBJ1-1, the V gene TRBV14; D uncertain. Written as DNA, the CDR3 is TGTGCCAGCAGCCTCCGGGGAAGGCTTGAAGCTTTCTTT. Protein product: CASSLRGRLEAFF.